This T cell receptor (beta chain) appears in the sequencing data of a study of OX40 agonist ivuxolimab in advanced cancers. About the study: Patients enrolled in dose escalation were diagnosed with hepatocellular carcinoma, melanoma, renal cell or head and neck cancer. The group had a mean age of around 60 years, ranged from about 20 to 90, and was roughly 83% male. Three patients got partial responses; one had hepatocellular carcinoma and two had cutaneous melanoma.

CDR1 is GTSNPN and CDR2 is SVGIG in the germline V gene (reference sequence). The length of the CDR3 is 16 residues. V dropped 0 bases and J dropped 4 bases, with 17 bases sitting between them. The assay was immunoSEQ multiplex PCR, and TCRdb's table has in-frame clones only and misses some. The sample holds over 85,000 clones, 90% to 95% seen once. This TCR was sampled from an adult with an advanced solid tumor such as melanoma, head and neck, liver or kidney cancer. This sequence joins TRBV30 and TRBJ2-3, with D possibly matching TRBD2 (5 bases). The sample was CD4+ or CD8+ T cells sorted from blood, taken in a trial of the OX40 agonist ivuxolimab. The CDR3 bases are TGTGCCTGGAGTGTACTTGCTAGCCCGCGAGCAGATACGCAGTATTTT. Amino acids: CAWSVLASPRADTQYF. Using reference TRBV30 and TRBJ2-3 for the parts outside the CDR3, the full variable domain is SQTIHQWPATLVQPVGSPLSLECTVEGTSNPNLYWYRQAAGRGLQLLFYSVGIGQISSEVPQNLSASRPQDRQFILSSKKLLLSDSGFYLCAWSVLASPRADTQYFGPGTRLTVL.